The T cell receptor (beta chain) described here comes from a study of graft-versus-host responses after intestinal transplantation. Germline V gene data show CDR1 as LGHNT and CDR2 as FRNRAP. The CDR3 is made up of 18 amino acids. V was cut by 0 bases and J by 10 bases, with 25 bases left in between. Labeling with CFSE marked around 200,000 responder cells, which were plated with around 200,000 irradiated, violet-dye-labeled stimulator cells. TCRdb's copy holds only in-frame clones and misses some; the assay was immunoSEQ multiplex PCR. The repertoire holds 20,000 to 25,000 clones, around 43% seen once, with around 1.6% in the top ten.

This chain links TRBV12-5 with TRBJ2-1; no definite D call. The source was alloreactive CD8+ T cells from a mixed lymphocyte reaction culture, collected before intestinal transplant. Subset of the sample: CFSE-low proliferating T cells sorted from approximately 6-day pre-transplant mixed lymphocyte reaction (GvH or HvG direction). The clonotype comes from a human patient who received an intestinal transplant. CDR3 region: CASGLVPMVSRAEGEQFF. CDR3 bases: TGTGCTAGTGGTTTGGTACCAATGGTCAGTAGGGCCGAAGGGGAGCAGTTCTTC.